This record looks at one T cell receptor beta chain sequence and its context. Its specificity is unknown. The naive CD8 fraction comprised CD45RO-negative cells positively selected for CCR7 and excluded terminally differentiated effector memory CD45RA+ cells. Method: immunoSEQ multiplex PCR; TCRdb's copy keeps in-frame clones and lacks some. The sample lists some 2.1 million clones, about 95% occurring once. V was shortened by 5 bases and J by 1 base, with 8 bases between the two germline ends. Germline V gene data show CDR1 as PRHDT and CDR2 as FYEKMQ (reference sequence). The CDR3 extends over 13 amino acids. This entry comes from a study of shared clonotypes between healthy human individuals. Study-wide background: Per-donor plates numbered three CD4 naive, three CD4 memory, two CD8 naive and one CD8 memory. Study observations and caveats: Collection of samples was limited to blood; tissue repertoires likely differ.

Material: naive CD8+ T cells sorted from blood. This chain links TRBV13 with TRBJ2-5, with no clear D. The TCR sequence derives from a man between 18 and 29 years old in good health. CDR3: CASSPDTQETQYF. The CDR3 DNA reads TGTGCCAGCAGCCCAGATACCCAAGAGACCCAGTACTTC.